A single sample is the source of the 25 T cell receptor beta chains below, sequenced in a study of chemoradiotherapy in HPV16-positive cancers. The assay was immunoSEQ multiplex PCR, and TCRdb's table has in-frame clones only and misses some. The data contain approximately 7,000 clones, 70% to 85% of them singletons. This specimen consisted of tumor tissue, obtained from a patient who underwent chemoradiotherapy. These receptors all stem from a human donor with HPV-associated anogenital cancer.

V usage is TRBV6-6 and J usage is TRBJ2-1; perhaps TRBD2 as D (6 bases). CDR1 MNHNY and CDR2 SVGAGI come from the germline V gene (reference sequence). The CDR3 covers 12 residues. Trimming removed 4 bases from V and 5 bases from J, with 6 bases in between. Here the CDR3 reads CASSWGDNEQFF. CDR3 in DNA: TGTGCCAGCAGTTGGGGGGACAATGAGCAGTTCTTC.

The J gene is TRBJ1-6, the V gene TRBV28; 9 positions agree with TRBD1. Germline assignment: CDR1 MDHEN and CDR2 SYDVKM. J was trimmed by 10 bases and V by 7 bases; bases with no gene match: 14. The CDR3 contains 16 residues. The CDR3 bases are TGTGCCAGCAAGAGACAGGGGGAGTCCCTTAACTCACCCCTCCACTTT. Its protein product is CASKRQGESLNSPLHF.

This sequence joins TRBV4-3 and TRBJ2-3; 7 bases align to TRBD2. Germline trimming cut 5 bases from V and 1 base from J; bases unmatched to any gene: 9. Looked up from germline, CDR1 is LGHNA and CDR2 is YSLEER. CDR3 size: 16 residues. In nucleotides, the CDR3 is TGCGCCAGCAGCTGGCAGGGAGGGTCCGGCACAGATACGCAGTATTTT. Encoded protein: CASSWQGGSGTDTQYF.

The chain recombines TRBV2 with TRBJ1-6; D not resolved. CDR3 length equals 13 residues. V lost 8 bases to trimming and J lost 4 bases, with 9 bases between them. Germline assignment: CDR1 SNHLY and CDR2 FYNNEI. Here the CDR3 DNA reads TGTGCCAGCCGAGTTGTTTATAATTCACCCCTCCACTTT. It codes for CASRVVYNSPLHF.

The chain uses TRBV7-9 and TRBJ2-1; 7 bases are shared with TRBD1. With V trimmed by 3 bases and J by 0 bases, 14 bases remained unmatched. Germline values: CDR1 SEHNR, CDR2 FQNEAQ (reference sequence). The CDR3 is 19 residues long. The CDR3 sequence is CASSFEGTANPSSYNEQFF. For the CDR3, the DNA is TGTGCCAGCAGCTTCGAGGGGACAGCCAACCCGAGCTCCTACAATGAGCAGTTCTTC.

The chain is built from TRBV11-3 and TRBJ2-2; perhaps TRBD1 as D (5 bases). The CDR3 totals 12 residues. V was clipped by 4 bases and J by 7 bases, with 7 bases between them. CDR1 and CDR2 from the germline V gene are SGHNT and YENEEA. The CDR3 reads CASSSQGGELFF. CDR3 DNA: TGTGCCAGCAGCTCCCAGGGCGGGGAGCTGTTTTTT.

The chain uses TRBV5-1 and TRBJ2-7; no definite D call. The germline V and J ends were trimmed by 1 base and 3 bases, with 8 bases remaining between them. The V gene's germline CDR1 is SGHRS and CDR2 YFSETQ. The CDR3 length is 13 residues. DNA for the CDR3: TGCGCCAGCAGCTTGAGTGGGAACTACGAGCAGTACTTC. Its protein product is CASSLSGNYEQYF.

V and J are TRBV7-9 and TRBJ1-2, with a possible D match to TRBD1 (6 bases). V lost 11 bases to trimming and J lost 6 bases, with 22 bases between them. Germline CDR1 and CDR2: SEHNR and FQNEAQ (reference sequence). The CDR3 is made up of 14 amino acids. The CDR3 region is CAGSPLDSRNGYTF. The DNA for the CDR3 is TGTGCCGGTAGCCCTTTGGACAGCCGAAATGGCTACACCTTC.

The chain joins TRBV6-5 to TRBJ1-2, with 7 bases aligning to TRBD1. Per germline, CDR1 MNHEY and CDR2 SVGAGI. The CDR3 extends over 13 amino acids. The V segment lost 3 bases and the J segment 6 bases; nucleotides outside the gene matches: 4. The CDR3 loop is CASSYRQGDGYTF. DNA of the CDR3: TGTGCCAGCAGTTATCGACAGGGTGATGGCTACACCTTC.

The V call is TRBV5-6, the J call TRBJ1-2; D ambiguous. The CDR3 has 13 residues. CDR1 and CDR2 (germline): SGHDT, YYEEEE. V lost 2 bases to trimming and J lost 5 bases, with 10 bases between them. The CDR3 sequence is CASSLGTEYGYTF. The CDR3 DNA reads TGTGCCAGCAGCTTAGGCACGGAGTATGGCTACACCTTC. Variable domain in full (rest from reference TRBV5-6 and TRBJ1-2): DAGVTQSPTHLIKTRGQQVTLRCSPKSGHDTVSWYQQALGQGPQFIFQYYEEEERQRGNFPDRFSGHQFPNYSSELNVNALLLGDSALYLCASSLGTEYGYTFGSGTRLTVV.

V usage is TRBV5-6 and J usage is TRBJ2-7; TRBD2 might be the D (5 bases). Per the germline V gene, CDR1 is SGHDT and CDR2 is YYEEEE. The V end lost 4 bases, the J end lost 2 bases, and 13 bases lay between the germline ends. This CDR3 has 14 residues. Here the CDR3 DNA reads TGTGCCAGCAGCCCGGGGTTCCCCGCCTACGAGCAGTACTTC. Translated, it gives CASSPGFPAYEQYF.

The V call is TRBV15, the J call TRBJ2-1; 8 bases are a match to TRBD1. CDR1 and CDR2 (germline): LNHNV, YYDKDF (reference sequence). The length of the CDR3 is 16 residues. With 0 bases clipped from V and 0 bases from J, the junction kept 1 base outside the gene matches. The CDR3 DNA follows: TGTGCCACCAGCAGAGATACAGGGGGCTCCTACAATGAGCAGTTCTTC. This encodes CATSRDTGGSYNEQFF.

The CDR3 protein is CASSPGTLNTGELFF. The CDR3 coding sequence is TGCGCCAGCAGTCCCGGAACACTGAACACCGGGGAGCTGTTTTTT. The J gene is TRBJ2-2, the V gene TRBV5-1; D is ambiguous. CDR1 SGHRS and CDR2 YFSETQ come from the germline V gene. The CDR3 is 15 residues long. Trimming took off 5 bases at V and 1 base at J, with 12 bases between the two ends.

V gene TRBV28 combines with J gene TRBJ1-4; 7 nucleotides align to TRBD1. V shed 6 bases and J 5 bases; nucleotides not matched to a gene: 12. The CDR3 sequence is 16 residues long. Germline values: CDR1 MDHEN, CDR2 SYDVKM. This CDR3 is CASSLGKGTANEKLFF. In DNA, the CDR3 is TGTGCCAGCAGCTTAGGCAAGGGGACAGCCAATGAAAAACTGTTTTTT.

Worth noting for this clone: At the DNA level, this CDR3 is encoded by other sequences in the same sample as well. This rearrangement joins TRBV15 to TRBJ2-5, with a possible D match to TRBD2 (5 bases). Trimming removed 3 bases at V and 2 bases at J, with 7 bases between. CDR1 is LNHNV, CDR2 YYDKDF, per germline (reference sequence). This CDR3 spans 13 amino acids. The CDR3 region is CATSRGGQETQYF. The CDR3 DNA is TGTGCCACCAGCAGGGGCGGGCAAGAGACCCAGTACTTC.

This clone was seen more than once but under ten times. The gene calls are TRBV2 and TRBJ2-7; D call uncertain. CDR3 length: 13 residues. The V and J ends lost 4 bases and 0 bases respectively, with 7 bases between them. The germline CDR1 and CDR2 sequences are SNHLY and FYNNEI. CDR3 in DNA: TGTGCCAGCAGTGGGTTTAGCTCCTACGAGCAGTACTTC. Amino acids: CASSGFSSYEQYF. The variable domain in full, completed from reference TRBV2 and TRBJ2-7, reads EPEVTQTPSHQVTQMGQEVILRCVPISNHLYFYWYRQILGQKVEFLVSFYNNEISEKSEIFDDQFSVERPDGSNFTLKIRSTKLEDSAMYFCASSGFSSYEQYFGPGTRLTVT.

This clone was detected only a few times. The J gene is TRBJ2-7, the V gene TRBV28; 7 bases match TRBD2. V lost 5 bases, J lost 7 bases, and 8 bases stayed unmatched. CDR3 size: 13 residues. Germline CDR1 MDHEN, CDR2 SYDVKM. The CDR3 reads CASSMTSRGEQYF. The CDR3 coding sequence is TGTGCCAGCAGTATGACTAGCAGAGGGGAGCAGTACTTC.

This clone was seen a few times. This sequence joins TRBV4-1 and TRBJ1-1; D ambiguous. CDR3 length: 13 residues. Germline CDR1 MGHRA, CDR2 YSYEKL. The V gene lost 1 base and the J gene lost 5 bases, with 8 bases spanning the gap. The CDR3 protein is CASSQVRDTEAFF. The DNA for the CDR3 is TGCGCCAGCAGCCAAGTTCGGGATACTGAAGCTTTCTTT.

On this clone: Other DNA sequences within the sample encode an identical CDR3. The V and J genes are TRBV6-5 and TRBJ1-1, with D possibly matching TRBD1 (6 bases). The CDR3 totals 13 residues. Per the germline V gene, CDR1 is MNHEY and CDR2 is SVGAGI. Trimming pared 2 bases from V and 5 bases from J, leaving 9 bases between. CDR3 amino acids: CASSYQGRTEAFF. CDR3 DNA: TGTGCCAGCAGTTACCAGGGGAGGACTGAAGCTTTCTTT.

V usage is TRBV28 and J usage is TRBJ1-1; D is unresolved. V lost 6 bases and J lost 7, with 12 bases in between. Per germline, CDR1 MDHEN and CDR2 SYDVKM. The CDR3 has 12 residues. CDR3 residues: CASRSGLGEAFF. The CDR3 DNA reads TGTGCCAGCAGGAGCGGACTAGGTGAAGCTTTCTTT. Combining the CDR3 with reference TRBV28 and TRBJ1-1 gives the whole variable domain DVKVTQSSRYLVKRTGEKVFLECVQDMDHENMFWYRQDPGLGLRLIYFSYDVKMKEKGDIPEGYSVSREKKERFSLILESASTNQTSMYLCASRSGLGEAFFGQGTRLTVV.

This rearrangement joins TRBV25-1 to TRBJ2-2; 9 bases fit TRBD2. The ends lost 4 bases at V and 3 bases at J; junction bases unmatched: 6. CDR3 length: 16 amino acids. Per the germline V gene, CDR1 is MGHDK and CDR2 is SYGVNS. The CDR3 DNA is TGTGCCAGCAGTGGGGTAGCGGGGGCCTACACCGGGGAGCTGTTTTTT. Amino acids: CASSGVAGAYTGELFF.

The chain employs TRBV4-3 and TRBJ2-7; D may be TRBD1 (6 bases). Trimming took 2 bases from V and 2 from J, leaving 10 bases between them. The germline gives CDR1 LGHNA, CDR2 YSLEER. The CDR3 extends over 14 amino acids. The CDR3 nucleotides read TGCGCCAGCAGCCAATCAGGGGCCCCCTACGAGCAGTACTTC. It encodes CASSQSGAPYEQYF.

The table lists this clone with a count of one. The CDR3 loop is CAISGDRGYGYTF. DNA of the CDR3: TGTGCCATCAGTGGGGACAGGGGCTATGGCTACACCTTC. The genes are TRBV10-3 and TRBJ1-2; 10 nucleotides agree with TRBD1. Germline V lookup: CDR1 ENHRY, CDR2 SYGVKD. The CDR3 sequence is 13 residues long. Germline trimming cut 4 bases from V and 4 bases from J; bases unmatched to any gene: 0.

The CDR3 region has the DNA TGTGCCACAGATACGACAGGGAGGACAGATACGCAGTATTTT. Protein product: CATDTTGRTDTQYF. The V and J genes are TRBV21-1 and TRBJ2-3; the D segment call TRBD1 is taken from the table without a DNA check. TRBV21-1 is deemed a pseudogene. The CDR3 has 14 residues.

This clone was counted between two and nine times. The J gene is TRBJ1-1, the V gene TRBV19; TRBD1 might be the D (6 bases). CDR3 length equals 14 residues. V was clipped by 5 bases and J by 2 bases, with 12 bases between them. Germline values: CDR1 LNHDA, CDR2 SQIVND (reference sequence). The CDR3 protein is CASSLGGSNTEAFF. The CDR3 DNA reads TGTGCCAGTAGTCTAGGGGGGTCTAACACTGAAGCTTTCTTT. The full variable domain, rest sourced from reference TRBV19 and TRBJ1-1, is DGGITQSPKYLFRKEGQNVTLSCEQNLNHDAMYWYRQDPGQGLRLIYYSQIVNDFQKGDIAEGYSVSREKKESFPLTVTSAQKNPTAFYLCASSLGGSNTEAFFGQGTRLTVV.